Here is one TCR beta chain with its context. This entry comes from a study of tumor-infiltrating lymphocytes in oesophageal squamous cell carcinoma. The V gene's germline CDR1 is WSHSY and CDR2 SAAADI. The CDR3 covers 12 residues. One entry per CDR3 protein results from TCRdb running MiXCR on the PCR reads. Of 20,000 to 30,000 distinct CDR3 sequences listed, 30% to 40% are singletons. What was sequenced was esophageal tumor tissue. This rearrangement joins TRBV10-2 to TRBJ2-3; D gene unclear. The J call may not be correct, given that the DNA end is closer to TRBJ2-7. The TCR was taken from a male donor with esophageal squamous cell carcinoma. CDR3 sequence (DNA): TGCGCCAGCTCTCAGCGTGGCTACGAGCAGTACTTC. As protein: CASSQRGYEQYF.